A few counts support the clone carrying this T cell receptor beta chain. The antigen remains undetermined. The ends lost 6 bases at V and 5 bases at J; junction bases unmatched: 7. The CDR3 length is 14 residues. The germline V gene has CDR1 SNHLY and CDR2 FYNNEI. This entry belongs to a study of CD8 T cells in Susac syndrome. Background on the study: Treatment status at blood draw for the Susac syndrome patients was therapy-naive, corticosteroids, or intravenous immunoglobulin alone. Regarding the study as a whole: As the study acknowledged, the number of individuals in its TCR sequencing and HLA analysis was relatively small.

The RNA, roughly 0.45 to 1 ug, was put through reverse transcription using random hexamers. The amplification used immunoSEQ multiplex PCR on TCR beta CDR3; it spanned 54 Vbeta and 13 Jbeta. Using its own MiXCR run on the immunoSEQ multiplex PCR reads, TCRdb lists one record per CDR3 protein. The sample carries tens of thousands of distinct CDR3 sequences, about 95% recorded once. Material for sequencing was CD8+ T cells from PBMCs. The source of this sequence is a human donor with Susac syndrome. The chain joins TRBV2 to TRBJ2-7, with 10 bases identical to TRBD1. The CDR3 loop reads CASRGTGASHEQYF. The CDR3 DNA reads TGTGCCAGCAGGGGGACAGGGGCGAGCCACGAGCAGTACTTC.